This T cell receptor (beta chain) was captured by sequencing in a study of blood T cell repertoires in COVID-19. TCRdb's table, derived via immunoSEQ multiplex PCR, lists solely in-frame clones and lacks some. The data contain around 380,000 clones, about 87% of them singletons. This clone was counted a single time. Germline V gene data show CDR1 as WNHNN and CDR2 as SYGVQD (reference sequence). V was pared by 4 bases and J by 5 bases, with 9 bases between. There are 13 residues in the CDR3. V gene TRBV10-1 combines with J gene TRBJ1-5; D unresolved. This sequence was found in a man aged 25 to 40 who had recovered from COVID-19. Sequenced input: PBMCs or T cells enriched from blood (not recorded which). CDR3 protein: CASSAVEDQPQHF. CDR3 sequence (DNA): TGCGCCAGCAGTGCCGTGGAGGATCAGCCCCAGCATTTT.